The next 19 T cell receptor beta chains were all read from a single sample in a study of cytomegalovirus exposure and HLA in healthy donors. The PCR was carried out with 60 Vbeta primers and 13 Jbeta primers. Data came from immunoSEQ multiplex PCR; TCRdb stores just in-frame clones and leaves some out. This sample has under 100,000 clones; just under 70% occur once, and the top ten carry around 16%. The source material was PBMCs. The receptors were gathered from a woman in her 50s in good health and CMV-seropositive.

This sequence joins TRBV7-9 and TRBJ1-4, with a tentative D call TRBD1 (5 bases). V lost 5 bases to trimming and J lost 3 bases, with 10 bases between them. The CDR3 covers 14 residues. Germline CDR1 and CDR2: SEHNR and FQNEAQ (reference sequence). Here the CDR3 DNA reads TGTGCCAGCAGCCCAGGGATAGCTAATGAAAAACTGTTTTTT. Translated: CASSPGIANEKLFF.

This sequence joins TRBV10-3 and TRBJ2-2, with 11 positions matching TRBD2. The V gene's germline CDR1 is ENHRY and CDR2 SYGVKD. V lost 7 bases to trimming and J lost 1 base; unmatched junction nucleotides: 8. The CDR3 totals 17 residues. The CDR3 sequence is CAITQGSGRENTGELFF. The DNA for the CDR3 is TGTGCCATCACACAGGGTAGCGGGAGGGAGAACACCGGGGAGCTGTTTTTT.

V and J are TRBV11-2 and TRBJ2-5, with D hard to call. The DNA end lines up better with TRBJ2-7; the J call may be wrong. The CDR3 is 17 residues long. CDR1 is SGHAT, CDR2 FQNNGV, per germline. The DNA of the CDR3 is TGTGCCAGCAGCTTAGATCAAAGCGCAGCCAGACCCTACGAGCAGTACTTC. It codes for CASSLDQSAARPYEQYF.

The V call is TRBV5-4, the J call TRBJ2-3; TRBD1 agrees at 7 bases. The V and J ends lost 4 bases and 4 bases, in that order; junction bases with no gene match: 9. Germline CDR1 SGHNT, CDR2 YYREEE (reference sequence). The CDR3 totals 15 residues. The CDR3 loop is CASSQRIGGADTQYF. DNA of the CDR3: TGTGCCAGCAGCCAACGGATAGGGGGCGCAGATACGCAGTATTTT.

A note on this clone: Compared with germline, one end of the junction differs, possibly owing to a read error. V usage is TRBV7-9 and J usage is TRBJ1-1, with unresolved D. The CDR3 totals 12 residues. Germline CDR1 reads SEHNR; CDR2 reads FQNEAQ (reference sequence). The chain's CDR3 is CSSSLVNTEAFF. CDR3 bases: TGTTCCAGCAGCCTTGTCAACACTGAAGCTTTCTTT. Drawing the rest from reference TRBV7-9 and TRBJ1-1, the complete variable domain is DTGVSQNPRHKITKRGQNVTFRCDPISEHNRLYWYRQTLGQGPEFLTYFQNEAQLEKSRLLSDRFSAERPKGSFSTLEIQRTEQGDSAMYLCSSSLVNTEAFFGQGTRLTVV.

The chain joins TRBV27 to TRBJ2-7, with TRBD2 matching 11 bases. Germline V gives CDR1 MNHEY, CDR2 SMNVEV (reference sequence). V lost 7 bases, J lost 1 base, and 12 bases stayed unmatched. The CDR3 has 17 residues. The CDR3 coding sequence is TGTGCCAGCAAAAAGGGGGCTAGCGGGAGGCAATCCTACGAGCAGTACTTC. Translation: CASKKGASGRQSYEQYF.

This clone has only a few counts. The rearrangement links TRBV5-4 to TRBJ1-6, with TRBD1 matching over 8 bases. Trimming cost V 5 bases and J 12 bases; bases outside gene matches: 4. Germline V gives CDR1 SGHNT, CDR2 YYREEE (reference sequence). The CDR3 covers 12 residues. DNA for the CDR3: TGTGCCAGCAGGACAGGGGAGGAACCCCTCCACTTT. It is translated as CASRTGEEPLHF.

The rearrangement uses TRBV4-1 and TRBJ2-3; D is ambiguous. V gave up 5 bases and J gave up 6 bases, with 12 bases separating them. Germline values: CDR1 MGHRA, CDR2 YSYEKL. This CDR3 is 13 amino acids long. In DNA, the CDR3 is TGCGCCAGCAGCAGACTGGGTGGGGATACGCAGTATTTT. It codes for CASSRLGGDTQYF.

The V gene is TRBV2, the J gene TRBJ2-1; 12 bases are a match to TRBD2. The CDR3 consists of 15 residues. Germline-derived CDR1 and CDR2 are SNHLY and FYNNEI. J gave up 9 bases and V 2 bases, and 5 bases lay outside the gene matches. CDR3 protein: CASSETSGRWGEQFF. The CDR3 coding sequence is TGTGCCAGCAGTGAAACTAGCGGGAGGTGGGGTGAGCAGTTCTTC.

There are a few counts of this clone. The rearrangement uses TRBV7-8 and TRBJ1-5, with 9 bases aligning to TRBD1. The V and J ends lost 4 bases and 9 bases, in that order; junction bases with no gene match: 13. The CDR3 sequence is 16 residues long. The germline CDR1 and CDR2 sequences are SGHVS and FQNEAQ. CDR3 loop: CASSSSGGTGWAPQHF. In nucleotides, the CDR3 is TGTGCCAGCAGCTCTAGCGGGGGGACAGGGTGGGCGCCCCAGCATTTT.

The chain employs TRBV29-1 and TRBJ2-7; 10 bases align to TRBD2. Germline V gene sequence: CDR1 SQVTM, CDR2 ANQGSEA. The J segment lost 0 bases and the V segment lost 4 bases, leaving 9 bases of the junction unmatched. This CDR3 contains 16 residues. CDR3 amino acids: CSVGRLAGASSYEQYF. The CDR3 DNA sequence: TGCAGCGTTGGTAGACTAGCGGGTGCTAGCTCCTACGAGCAGTACTTC.

V is TRBV28 and J is TRBJ2-1, with D tentatively TRBD2 (6 bases). Germline-derived CDR1 and CDR2 are MDHEN and SYDVKM. V dropped 6 bases and J dropped 10 bases, with 7 bases sitting between them. This CDR3 spans 10 amino acids. As DNA, the CDR3 is TGTGCCAGCAGCGGACTAGAGCAGTTCTTC. Its protein product is CASSGLEQFF.

The chain has TRBV19 and TRBJ2-3; a weak D match, TRBD1 (5 bases). The germline V and J ends were trimmed by 2 bases and 1 base, with 19 bases remaining between them. This CDR3 is built from 18 residues. The germline gives CDR1 LNHDA, CDR2 SQIVND (reference sequence). CDR3: CASSIFRSWEGGTDTQYF. The CDR3 nucleotides are TGTGCCAGTAGTATATTCAGGTCGTGGGAAGGGGGCACAGATACGCAGTATTTT.

The chain carries TRBV6-1 and TRBJ1-5, with TRBD1 matching 8 bases. J lost 6 bases, V lost 6 bases, and 7 bases had no gene match. This CDR3 is 14 amino acids long. Germline CDR1 and CDR2: MNHNS and SASEGT. CDR3 residues: CASSPTGGTQPQHF. The CDR3 DNA is TGTGCCAGCAGCCCCACAGGGGGTACTCAGCCCCAGCATTTT.

V usage is TRBV5-4 and J usage is TRBJ1-5; no reliable D call. V gave up 0 bases and J gave up 5 bases, with 6 bases separating them. The CDR3 consists of 13 residues. Germline values: CDR1 SGHNT, CDR2 YYREEE (reference sequence). In DNA, the CDR3 is TGTGCCAGCAGCTTGGACAGAGATCAGCCCCAGCATTTT. This codes for CASSLDRDQPQHF.

V usage is TRBV18 and J usage is TRBJ2-1, with TRBD1 identical over 8 bases. After removal of 3 bases from V and 6 bases from J, the junction contained 7 bases not matched to a gene. CDR1 and CDR2 (germline): KGHSH, LQKENI. This CDR3 contains 15 residues. The CDR3 nucleotides read TGTGCCAGCTCACCGTTAACAGGGGGTATCAATGAGCAGTTCTTC. Translation gives CASSPLTGGINEQFF.

The gene calls are TRBV28 and TRBJ2-7, with a tentative D call TRBD2 (5 bases). This CDR3 has 11 residues. In germline, CDR1 is MDHEN, CDR2 SYDVKM. V lost 5 bases to trimming and J lost 4 bases, with 6 bases between them. The CDR3 DNA reads as TGTGCCAGCAGTAGACTATACGAGCAGTACTTC. Encoded protein: CASSRLYEQYF.

V and J are TRBV12-2 and TRBJ1-4. TRBV12-2 is reported as a pseudogene. The CDR3 has 16 residues. CDR3 amino acids: CASRLPPRTTNEKLFF. The CDR3 DNA reads as TGTGCAAGTCGCTTACCCCCTAGGACAACTAATGAAAAACTGTTTTTT.

This chain joins TRBV19 and TRBJ1-5; D might be TRBD1 (5 bases). The CDR3 runs to 15 residues. The germline V and J ends were trimmed by 4 bases and 1 base, with 11 bases remaining between them. The V gene's germline CDR1 is LNHDA and CDR2 SQIVND (reference sequence). The DNA of the CDR3 is TGTGCCAGTAGTACGGGAGGGGCGAGCAATCAGCCCCAGCATTTT. Translation: CASSTGGASNQPQHF. Full variable domain (remainder filled in from reference TRBV19 and TRBJ1-5): DGGITQSPKYLFRKEGQNVTLSCEQNLNHDAMYWYRQDPGQGLRLIYYSQIVNDFQKGDIAEGYSVSREKKESFPLTVTSAQKNPTAFYLCASSTGGASNQPQHFGDGTRLSIL.